The clone carrying this T cell receptor beta chain was counted ten times or more. Antigen: not known. These data come from a study of regulatory T cells in long-lasting Graves disease. The study's findings and limits: Persistent disease samples used TRBV28, TRBJ1-2 and TRBJ2-5 preferentially.

Germline V lookup: CDR1 DFQATT, CDR2 SNEGSKA (reference sequence). The CDR3 has 14 residues. Between the trimmed V and J ends, which lost 2 bases and 1 base, there was a span of 11 bases. Time point indicated: newly diagnosed GD, antithyroid drugs for less than 3 months. RNA extracted from PBMCs served as the sequencing template. The peripheral blood volume drawn was about 9 milliliters, and it was collected into EDTA tubes. Through Arm-PCR of CDR3 regions and iRepertoire HTBI primers, TCR beta libraries were built. TCRdb reprocessed the multiplex PCR reads via MiXCR and lists one record per CDR3 protein. The repertoire includes hundreds of thousands of distinct CDR3 sequences, about 14% of them detected once, and roughly 9.7% sits in the top ten. These data were likewise used in another study, on T cells in Graves' hyperthyroidism and ophthalmopathy. Per that paper: An initial round of RT-PCR targeting the TCR CDR3 relied on the HTBI primer set.

Sequencing used peripheral blood mononuclear cells (PBMCs), obtained at new diagnosis, from a patient treated with antithyroid drugs. The sequence derives from a man aged 30 to 39 with Graves disease. This chain uses TRBV20-1 with TRBJ1-1; weak D call: TRBD1 (5 bases). For the CDR3, the DNA is TGCAGTGCTAGAAGGGCAGGGCAGAACACTGAAGCTTTCTTT. Its protein product is CSARRAGQNTEAFF.